These 30 T cell receptor beta chains share one sample of origin, sequenced in a study of identical twins. A single record per CDR3 protein comes from TCRdb applying MiXCR to the 5' RACE reads. This table holds 600,000 to 800,000 distinct CDR3 sequences, approximately 21% found once. The same sample was also studied in work on T cells expressing NK-cell markers.

Sequencing was carried out using PBMCs. These receptors all stem from a woman in her late teens or twenties in good health.

The V gene is TRBV29-1, the J gene TRBJ1-1; D is unclear. Germline V gene lookup returns CDR1 SQVTM and CDR2 ANQGSEA. V shed 5 bases and J shed 1 base, with 5 bases lying between them. The CDR3 is made up of 11 amino acids. Written as DNA, the CDR3 is TGCAGCGTTCCGGGGAACACTGAAGCTTTCTTT. This codes for CSVPGNTEAFF. The full variable domain, rest sourced from reference TRBV29-1 and TRBJ1-1, is SAVISQKPSRDICQRGTSLTIQCQVDSQVTMMFWYRQQPGQSLTLIATANQGSEATYESGFVIDKFPISRPNLTFSTLTVSNMSPEDSSIYLCSVPGNTEAFFGQGTRLTVV.

The rearrangement links TRBV12-3 or TRBV12-4 to TRBJ2-3; possible D gene TRBD1, 6 bases. The CDR3 is 14 amino acids. Trimming cost V 8 bases and J 1 base, with 13 bases left between them. The DNA of the CDR3 is TGTGCCAGCCGCAACAGGGCGGGCACAGATACGCAGTATTTT. Translating gives CASRNRAGTDTQYF.

This clonotype was observed once. The V and J genes are TRBV5-6 and TRBJ2-7, with 11 bases aligning to TRBD2. V lost 2 bases, J lost 4 bases, and 8 bases stayed unmatched. This CDR3 is 16 amino acids long. In germline, CDR1 is SGHDT, CDR2 YYEEEE. In DNA form, the CDR3 reads TGTGCCAGCAGCTTAGGTCAGGGACTAGCGGAGTACGAGCAGTACTTC. This encodes CASSLGQGLAEYEQYF.

The chain has TRBV11-1 and TRBJ1-6; D possibly corresponds to TRBD1 (5 bases). CDR1 and CDR2 from the germline V gene are SGHAT and FQDESV (reference sequence). V was pared by 1 base and J by 10 bases, with 20 bases between. CDR3 length: 17 residues. The CDR3 coding sequence is TGTGCCAGCAGCTTAGGGCCGGGACGACTTGTCGGCTCACCCCTCCACTTT. Protein product: CASSLGPGRLVGSPLHF.

This chain links TRBV20-1 with TRBJ1-1; a possible D gene is TRBD1 (5 bases). The CDR3 has 15 amino acids. Germline V gene sequence: CDR1 DFQATT, CDR2 SNEGSKA (reference sequence). V lost 0 bases and J 1 base, leaving 12 bases between the germline ends. In nucleotides, the CDR3 is TGCAGTGCTAGAGATTCGGGGAGGGGGAACACTGAAGCTTTCTTT. It specifies CSARDSGRGNTEAFF.

The chain links TRBV20-1 to TRBJ2-6; unclear D gene. V lost 2 bases, J lost 0 bases, and 5 bases lay in between. The CDR3 totals 14 residues. The germline V gene encodes CDR1 DFQATT and CDR2 SNEGSKA (reference sequence). CDR3 amino acids: CSARRFSGANVLTF. As DNA, the CDR3 is TGCAGTGCTAGACGGTTCTCTGGGGCCAACGTCCTGACTTTC.

At least ten counts were recorded for this clonotype. The chain links TRBV6-1 to TRBJ2-7; D gene ambiguous. The V end lost 6 bases, the J end lost 1 base, and 10 bases lay between the germline ends. This CDR3 contains 13 residues. From germline, CDR1 is MNHNS and CDR2 SASEGT. CDR3 in amino acids: CASSLRSSYEQYF. In DNA form, the CDR3 reads TGTGCCAGCAGCCTTAGGAGTTCCTACGAGCAGTACTTC.

The rearrangement joins TRBV5-1 to TRBJ1-5; D might be TRBD1 (6 bases). V was clipped by 8 bases and J by 2 bases, with 14 bases between them. Germline-derived CDR1 and CDR2 are SGHRS and YFSETQ. This CDR3 comprises 14 residues. The CDR3 DNA follows: TGCGCCAGTAAACAGGGTTATGGCAATCAGCCCCAGCATTTT. Its translation: CASKQGYGNQPQHF.

The rearrangement joins TRBV29-1 to TRBJ2-1; the D is unclear. Trimming left V 5 bases short and J 4 bases short, with 12 bases between. Per germline, CDR1 SQVTM and CDR2 ANQGSEA. The CDR3 consists of 13 residues. CDR3 DNA sequence: TGCAGCGTTACTTTCAGTTTTTACAATGAGCAGTTCTTC. Residues: CSVTFSFYNEQFF.

In this sample, this clonotype turned up once. The rearrangement joins TRBV20-1 to TRBJ2-5; 9 bases fit TRBD2. The V segment lost 5 bases and the J segment 1 base; nucleotides outside the gene matches: 8. Germline V CDR1 and CDR2: DFQATT, SNEGSKA (reference sequence). This CDR3 is 15 amino acids long. CDR3 DNA: TGCAGTGCTTGGCGGGGGGGTATCATCCAAGAGACCCAGTACTTC. Translated: CSAWRGGIIQETQYF.

This clonotype has only a few counts. The chain uses TRBV29-1 and TRBJ2-1; D remains unclear. Trimming took off 7 bases at V and 4 bases at J, with 8 bases between the two ends. The CDR3 is made up of 11 amino acids. The germline V gene has CDR1 SQVTM and CDR2 ANQGSEA. CDR3 amino acids: CSAETYNEQFF. Written as DNA, the CDR3 is TGCAGCGCCGAAACTTACAATGAGCAGTTCTTC.

The rearrangement joins TRBV4-2 to TRBJ2-5, with unresolved D. V lost 3 bases and J 2 bases, leaving 13 bases between the germline ends. There are 15 residues in the CDR3. The V gene's germline CDR1 is LGHNA and CDR2 YNFKEQ. CDR3 in DNA: TGTGCCAGCAGCCAGACAATCTGGCTACAAGAGACCCAGTACTTC. Translated: CASSQTIWLQETQYF.

The chain has TRBV29-1 and TRBJ2-7, with 8 bases lining up with TRBD1. Germline CDR1 reads SQVTM; CDR2 reads ANQGSEA. The CDR3 runs 13 residues. V trimming: 5 bases; J trimming: 5 bases; junction bases outside the gene matches: 8. The CDR3, as DNA: TGCAGCGTTCCTGCGACAGGGGTGGACGAGCAGTACTTC. Translating it yields CSVPATGVDEQYF.

This clonotype was found a few times. The V and J genes are TRBV5-1 and TRBJ1-1; perhaps TRBD1 as D (6 bases). Germline V gives CDR1 SGHRS, CDR2 YFSETQ. V was cut by 5 bases and J by 3 bases, with 14 bases left in between. The CDR3 contains 14 residues. Here the CDR3 reads CASSWNRADTEAFF. CDR3 nucleotide sequence: TGCGCCAGCAGTTGGAACAGGGCGGACACTGAAGCTTTCTTT.

The chain couples TRBV28 to TRBJ1-5; D not certain. The length of the CDR3 is 16 residues. V lost 7 bases to trimming and J lost 2 bases, with 18 bases between them. Germline loops: CDR1 MDHEN, CDR2 SYDVKM. CDR3 loop: CASTLESHSGNQPQHF. In nucleotides, the CDR3 is TGTGCCAGCACGCTCGAAAGCCACAGTGGCAATCAGCCCCAGCATTTT.

Here the CDR3 DNA reads TGCGCCAGCAGCCAAACTATAGCGGGAGGGACCTACAATGAGCAGTTCTTC. Translated, it gives CASSQTIAGGTYNEQFF. V is TRBV4-3 and J is TRBJ2-1; 11 bases match TRBD2. The junction had 5 bases not matched to a gene; V was cut back by 2 bases and J by 2 bases. CDR3 length: 17 residues. CDR1 and CDR2 from the germline V gene are LGHNA and YSLEER.

This rearrangement joins TRBV20-1 to TRBJ2-4; 7 bases are a match to TRBD1. The CDR3 is 14 residues long. V lost 3 bases, J lost 5 bases, and 7 bases stayed unmatched. Germline CDR1 DFQATT, CDR2 SNEGSKA (reference sequence). The CDR3 DNA reads TGCAGTGCTAGGGGGACAGTGAACGAAAACATTCAGTACTTC. Translating it yields CSARGTVNENIQYF.

This clonotype was counted between two and nine times. CDR3 bases: TGCAGCGTTCGGGGTACCGAACGGGGCGAGCAGTACTTC. It specifies CSVRGTERGEQYF. V is TRBV29-1 and J is TRBJ2-7; D is perhaps TRBD2 (5 bases). CDR3 size: 13 residues. Germline V lookup: CDR1 SQVTM, CDR2 ANQGSEA. V dropped 5 bases and J dropped 6 bases, with 17 bases sitting between them.

This clonotype has just a few counts. The rearrangement uses TRBV10-3 and TRBJ1-1, with TRBD1 matching over 7 bases. Germline V CDR1 and CDR2: ENHRY, SYGVKD. V trimming: 6 bases; J trimming: 11 bases; junction bases outside the gene matches: 9. There are 12 residues in the CDR3. CDR3 nucleotide sequence: TGTGCCATCAGCCATACAGGGGATAGGGCTTTCTTT. Encoded protein: CAISHTGDRAFF.

The genes are TRBV6-4 and TRBJ1-2, with a weak D call TRBD1 (6 bases). V gave up 6 bases and J gave up 4 bases, with 18 bases separating them. The CDR3 is 15 amino acids. The V gene's germline CDR1 is MRHNA and CDR2 SNTAGT. This CDR3 reads CASSWDFGTTYGYTF. The CDR3 region has the DNA TGTGCCAGCAGCTGGGACTTCGGGACAACCTATGGCTACACCTTC.

The genes are TRBV20-1 and TRBJ1-2; D may be TRBD1 (5 bases). Germline V CDR1 and CDR2: DFQATT, SNEGSKA (reference sequence). This CDR3 comprises 13 residues. The CDR3 nucleotides read TGCGGGTCAACATTCAGGGTAGACTATGGCTACACCTTC. It is translated as CGSTFRVDYGYTF.

The sample holds many counts of this clonotype. This rearrangement joins TRBV29-1 to TRBJ2-2; D remains unclear. The CDR3 runs to 12 residues. Germline values: CDR1 SQVTM, CDR2 ANQGSEA. Trimming removed 4 bases at V and 2 bases at J, with 5 bases between. CDR3 amino acids: CSVAANTGELFF. CDR3 DNA: TGCAGCGTTGCAGCAAACACCGGGGAGCTGTTTTTT.

This clonotype was observed a few times. V is TRBV9 and J is TRBJ2-7, with D perhaps TRBD1 (7 bases). The length of the CDR3 is 15 residues. V lost 4 bases, J lost 2 bases, and 16 bases lay in between. Germline V CDR1 and CDR2: SGDLS, YYNGEE. The CDR3 spells CASSPSGGLAYEQYF. The CDR3, as DNA: TGTGCCAGCAGCCCCTCAGGGGGGTTGGCCTACGAGCAGTACTTC.

The sample holds a few counts of this clonotype. This sequence joins TRBV9 and TRBJ1-2; no clear D gene. The CDR3 loop spans 12 amino acids. Germline-derived CDR1 and CDR2 are SGDLS and YYNGEE. V was pared by 3 bases and J by 5 bases, with 8 bases between. Here the CDR3 reads CASSALGYGYTF. CDR3 in DNA: TGTGCCAGCAGCGCCCTTGGATATGGCTACACCTTC.

This clonotype was observed a few times. The chain couples TRBV11-3 to TRBJ2-5, with TRBD2 matching 7 bases. The CDR3 contains 10 residues. The germline V gene encodes CDR1 SGHNT and CDR2 YENEEA. The CDR3: CSLGGETQYF. The CDR3 DNA is TGTTCATTGGGGGGGGAGACCCAGTACTTC.

The chain is built from TRBV20-1 and TRBJ2-7, with TRBD1 matching 8 bases. V shed 6 bases and J 3 bases; nucleotides not matched to a gene: 10. Per germline, CDR1 DFQATT and CDR2 SNEGSKA (reference sequence). CDR3 length: 14 residues. This CDR3 reads CSAVGQGRGYEQYF. The CDR3 DNA sequence: TGCAGTGCCGTCGGACAGGGAAGGGGCTACGAGCAGTACTTC.

This sequence joins TRBV7-2 and TRBJ2-7, with D uncertain. The germline gives CDR1 SGHTA, CDR2 FQGNSA. V lost 2 bases to trimming and J lost 3 bases, with 14 bases between them. CDR3 length: 15 residues. The CDR3 bases are TGTGCCAGCAGCTTATCTAGGGCGTCTCGCTACGAGCAGTACTTC. Its translation is CASSLSRASRYEQYF.

This rearrangement joins TRBV20-1 to TRBJ2-7; D may match TRBD1 or TRBD2 (5 bases each). The V gene lost 3 bases and the J gene lost 7 bases, with 10 bases spanning the gap. This CDR3 has 11 residues. Looked up from germline, CDR1 is DFQATT and CDR2 is SNEGSKA (reference sequence). The CDR3 protein is CSASSGREQYF. The CDR3 DNA reads TGCAGTGCTAGTTCGGGGCGGGAGCAGTACTTC.

The J gene is TRBJ2-2, the V gene TRBV7-8; 8 bases match TRBD2. V shed 9 bases, J shed 3 bases, and the junction held 9 bases outside the gene matches. The CDR3 is 15 amino acids. Germline loops: CDR1 SGHVS, CDR2 FQNEAQ. CDR3: CASTLAGGDTGELFF. The CDR3 DNA sequence: TGTGCCAGTACCCTTGCGGGAGGCGACACCGGGGAGCTGTTTTTT.

This clonotype was found a few times. J is TRBJ2-2 and V is TRBV7-9, with no clear D. The V gene's germline CDR1 is SEHNR and CDR2 FQNEAQ (reference sequence). The CDR3 has 14 amino acids. V lost 3 bases, J lost 7 bases, and 12 bases lay in between. CDR3 amino acids: CASSFKGYGGELFF. Here the CDR3 DNA reads TGTGCCAGCAGCTTTAAGGGCTACGGCGGGGAGCTGTTTTTT. Full variable domain (rest looked up from reference TRBV7-9 and TRBJ2-2): DTGVSQNPRHKITKRGQNVTFRCDPISEHNRLYWYRQTLGQGPEFLTYFQNEAQLEKSRLLSDRFSAERPKGSFSTLEIQRTEQGDSAMYLCASSFKGYGGELFFGEGSRLTVL.